This T cell receptor (beta chain) was documented in a study of cytomegalovirus exposure and HLA in healthy donors. CDR1 and CDR2 (germline): SGHAT, FQNNGV. This CDR3 region has 15 residues. V shed 5 bases, J shed 3 bases, and the junction held 4 bases outside the gene matches. The method was immunoSEQ multiplex PCR; TCRdb's version includes in-frame clones alone and lacks a portion of them. This table holds 130,000 or so clones, more than 70% found once. The sequence came from a woman in her twenties or thirties in good health and CMV-seronegative. Material for sequencing was PBMCs. The chain links TRBV11-2 to TRBJ1-6; 7 bases map to TRBD1. The CDR3 DNA is TGTGCCAGCAGCATCGGGACAGTCTATAATTCACCCCTCCACTTT. Translated: CASSIGTVYNSPLHF. Complete variable domain (other parts from reference TRBV11-2 and TRBJ1-6): EAGVAQSPRYKIIEKRQSVAFWCNPISGHATLYWYQQILGQGPKLLIQFQNNGVVDDSQLPKDRFSAERLKGVDSTLKIQPAKLEDSAVYLCASSIGTVYNSPLHFGNGTRLTVT.